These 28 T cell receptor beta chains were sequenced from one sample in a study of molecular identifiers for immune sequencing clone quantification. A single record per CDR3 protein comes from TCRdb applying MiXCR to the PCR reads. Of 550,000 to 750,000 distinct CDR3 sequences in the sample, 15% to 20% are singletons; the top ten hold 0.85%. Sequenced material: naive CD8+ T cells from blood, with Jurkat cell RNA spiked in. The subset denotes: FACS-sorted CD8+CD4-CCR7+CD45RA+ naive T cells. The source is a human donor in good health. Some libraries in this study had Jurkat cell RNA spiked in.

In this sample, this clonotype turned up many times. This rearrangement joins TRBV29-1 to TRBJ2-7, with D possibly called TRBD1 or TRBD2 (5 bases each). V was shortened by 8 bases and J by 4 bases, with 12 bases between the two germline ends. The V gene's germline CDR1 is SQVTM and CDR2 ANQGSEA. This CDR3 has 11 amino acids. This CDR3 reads CSYVWGYEQYF. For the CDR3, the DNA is TGCAGCTATGTGTGGGGGTACGAGCAGTACTTC.

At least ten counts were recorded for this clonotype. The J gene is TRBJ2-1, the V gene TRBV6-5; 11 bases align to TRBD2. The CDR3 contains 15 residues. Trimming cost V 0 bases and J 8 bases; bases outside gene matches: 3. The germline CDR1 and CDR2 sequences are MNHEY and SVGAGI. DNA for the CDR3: TGTGCCAGCAGTTACTCGACTAGCGGGACGTATGAGCAGTTCTTC. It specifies CASSYSTSGTYEQFF.

For the CDR3, the DNA is TGTGCCACCAGCAGAGTAGGTGGAAACACCATATATTTT. Protein product: CATSRVGGNTIYF. This sequence joins TRBV15 and TRBJ1-3; D remains ambiguous. Trimming cost V 1 base and J 3 bases, with 4 bases left between them. CDR1 and CDR2 (germline): LNHNV, YYDKDF (reference sequence). This CDR3 contains 13 residues.

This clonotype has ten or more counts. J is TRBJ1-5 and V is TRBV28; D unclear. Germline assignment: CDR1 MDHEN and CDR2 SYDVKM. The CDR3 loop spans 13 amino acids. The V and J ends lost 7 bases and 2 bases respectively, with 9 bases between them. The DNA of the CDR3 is TGTGCCAGCACCCCGAGGCGCAATCAGCCCCAGCATTTT. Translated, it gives CASTPRRNQPQHF.

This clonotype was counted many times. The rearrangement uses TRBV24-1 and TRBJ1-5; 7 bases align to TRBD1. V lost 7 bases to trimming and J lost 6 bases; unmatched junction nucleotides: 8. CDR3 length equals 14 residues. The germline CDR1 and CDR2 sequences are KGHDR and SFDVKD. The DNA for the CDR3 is TGTGCCACCAGCCAGACAGGGTTGGGTCAGCCCCAGCATTTT. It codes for CATSQTGLGQPQHF.

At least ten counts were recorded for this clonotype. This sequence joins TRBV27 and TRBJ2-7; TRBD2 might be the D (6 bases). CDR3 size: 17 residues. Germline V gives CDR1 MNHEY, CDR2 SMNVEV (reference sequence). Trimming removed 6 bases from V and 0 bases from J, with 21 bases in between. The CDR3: CASSPFWSSRDSYEQYF. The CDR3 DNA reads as TGTGCCAGCAGCCCCTTTTGGTCCTCGCGGGACTCCTACGAGCAGTACTTC.

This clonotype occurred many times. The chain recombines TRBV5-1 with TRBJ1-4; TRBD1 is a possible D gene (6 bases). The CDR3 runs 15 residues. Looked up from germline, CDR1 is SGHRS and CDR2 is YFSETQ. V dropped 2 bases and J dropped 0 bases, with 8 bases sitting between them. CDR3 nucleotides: TGCGCCAGCAGCTTCCAGGGGCCAACTAATGAAAAACTGTTTTTT. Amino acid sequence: CASSFQGPTNEKLFF.

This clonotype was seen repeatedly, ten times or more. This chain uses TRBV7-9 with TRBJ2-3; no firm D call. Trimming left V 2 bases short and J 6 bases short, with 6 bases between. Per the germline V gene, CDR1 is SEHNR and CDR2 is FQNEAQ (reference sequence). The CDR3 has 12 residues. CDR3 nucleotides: TGTGCCAGCAGCTTAAGACGGGATACGCAGTATTTT. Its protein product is CASSLRRDTQYF.

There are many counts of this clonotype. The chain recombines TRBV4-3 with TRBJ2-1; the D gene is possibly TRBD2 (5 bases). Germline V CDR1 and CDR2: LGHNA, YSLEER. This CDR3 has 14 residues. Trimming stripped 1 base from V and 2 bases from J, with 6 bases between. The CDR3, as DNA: TGCGCCAGCAGCCAAGCCGGGGCCTACAATGAGCAGTTCTTC. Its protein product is CASSQAGAYNEQFF.

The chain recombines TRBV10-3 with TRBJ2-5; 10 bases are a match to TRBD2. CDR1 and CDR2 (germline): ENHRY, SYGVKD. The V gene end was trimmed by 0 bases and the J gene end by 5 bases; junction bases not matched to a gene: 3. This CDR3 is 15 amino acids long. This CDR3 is CAISESLAGLETQYF. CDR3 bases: TGTGCCATCAGTGAGTCACTAGCGGGGCTGGAGACCCAGTACTTC.

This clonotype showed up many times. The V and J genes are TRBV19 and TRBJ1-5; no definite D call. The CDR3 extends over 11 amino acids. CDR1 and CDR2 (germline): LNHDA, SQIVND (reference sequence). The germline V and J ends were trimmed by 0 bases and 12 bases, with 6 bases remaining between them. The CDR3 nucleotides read TGTGCCAGTAGTATAGAGAGTGTCCAGCATTTT. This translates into CASSIESVQHF.

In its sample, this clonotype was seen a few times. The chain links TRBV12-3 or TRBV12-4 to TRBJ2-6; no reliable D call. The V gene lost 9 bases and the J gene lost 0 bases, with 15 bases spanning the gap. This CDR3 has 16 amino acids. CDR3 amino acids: CASWGSRGSGANVLTF. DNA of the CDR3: TGTGCCAGTTGGGGATCCCGAGGCTCTGGGGCCAACGTCCTGACTTTC.

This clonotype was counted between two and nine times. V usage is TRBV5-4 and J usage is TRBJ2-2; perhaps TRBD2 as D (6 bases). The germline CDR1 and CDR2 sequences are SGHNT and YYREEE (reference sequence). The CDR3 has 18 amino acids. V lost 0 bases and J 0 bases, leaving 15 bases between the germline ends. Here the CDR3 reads CASSLEGWRDANTGELFF. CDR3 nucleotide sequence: TGTGCCAGCAGCTTGGAAGGATGGCGGGACGCGAACACCGGGGAGCTGTTTTTT. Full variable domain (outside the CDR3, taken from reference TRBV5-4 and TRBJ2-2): ETGVTQSPTHLIKTRGQQVTLRCSSQSGHNTVSWYQQALGQGPQFIFQYYREEENGRGNFPPRFSGLQFPNYSSELNVNALELDDSALYLCASSLEGWRDANTGELFFGEGSRLTVL.

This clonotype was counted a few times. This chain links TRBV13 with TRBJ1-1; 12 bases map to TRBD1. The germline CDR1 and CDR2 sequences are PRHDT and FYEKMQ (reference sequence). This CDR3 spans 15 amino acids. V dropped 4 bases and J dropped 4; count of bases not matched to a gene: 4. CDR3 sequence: CASSSTGQGATEAFF. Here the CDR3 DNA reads TGTGCCAGCAGCTCCACGGGACAGGGGGCCACTGAAGCTTTCTTT.

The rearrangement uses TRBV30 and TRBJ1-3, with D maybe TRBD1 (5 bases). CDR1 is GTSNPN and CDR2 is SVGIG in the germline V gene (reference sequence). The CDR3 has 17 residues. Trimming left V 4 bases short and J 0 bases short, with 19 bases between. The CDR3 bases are TGTGCCTGGACGGGGCGACGGGGAGAGAGCTCTGGAAACACCATATATTTT. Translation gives CAWTGRRGESSGNTIYF.

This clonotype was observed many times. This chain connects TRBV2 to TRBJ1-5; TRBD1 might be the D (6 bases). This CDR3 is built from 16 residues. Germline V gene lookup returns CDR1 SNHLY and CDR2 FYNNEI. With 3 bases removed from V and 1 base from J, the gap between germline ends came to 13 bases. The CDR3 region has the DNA TGTGCCAGCAGTGATGTCGGGGGCTCAAGCAATCAGCCCCAGCATTTT. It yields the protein CASSDVGGSSNQPQHF.

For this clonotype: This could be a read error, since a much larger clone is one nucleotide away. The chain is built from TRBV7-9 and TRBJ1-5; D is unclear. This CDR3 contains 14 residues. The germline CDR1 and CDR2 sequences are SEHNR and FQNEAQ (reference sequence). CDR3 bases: TGTGCCAGCAGCTTATCAGATAGCGATCAGCCCCAGCATTTT. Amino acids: CASSLSDSDQPQHF.

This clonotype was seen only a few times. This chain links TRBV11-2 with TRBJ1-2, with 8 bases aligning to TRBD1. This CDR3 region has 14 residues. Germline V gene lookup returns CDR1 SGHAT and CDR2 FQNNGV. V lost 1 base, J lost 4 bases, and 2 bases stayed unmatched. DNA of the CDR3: TGTGCCAGCAGCTTAGTTCAGGGGGCCTATGGCTACACCTTC. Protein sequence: CASSLVQGAYGYTF.

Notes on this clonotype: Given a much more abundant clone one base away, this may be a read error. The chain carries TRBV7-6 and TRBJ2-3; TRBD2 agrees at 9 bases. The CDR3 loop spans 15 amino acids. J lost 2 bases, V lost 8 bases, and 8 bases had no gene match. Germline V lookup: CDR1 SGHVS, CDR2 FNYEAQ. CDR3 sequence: CASAPSGTDTDTQYF. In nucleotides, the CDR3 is TGTGCCAGCGCCCCTAGCGGGACCGACACAGATACGCAGTATTTT.

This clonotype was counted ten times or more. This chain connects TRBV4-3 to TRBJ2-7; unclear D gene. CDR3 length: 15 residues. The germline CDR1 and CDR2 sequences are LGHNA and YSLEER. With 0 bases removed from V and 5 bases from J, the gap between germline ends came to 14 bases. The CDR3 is CASSQDLSGSNEQYF. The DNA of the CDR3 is TGCGCCAGCAGCCAAGATTTGTCAGGAAGCAACGAGCAGTACTTC.

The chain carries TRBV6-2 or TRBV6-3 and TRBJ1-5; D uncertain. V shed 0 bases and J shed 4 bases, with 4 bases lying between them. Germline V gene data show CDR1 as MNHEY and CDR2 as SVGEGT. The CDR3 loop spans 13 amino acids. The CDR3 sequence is CASSYSRNQPQHF. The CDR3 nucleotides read TGTGCCAGCAGTTACTCCAGAAATCAGCCCCAGCATTTT.

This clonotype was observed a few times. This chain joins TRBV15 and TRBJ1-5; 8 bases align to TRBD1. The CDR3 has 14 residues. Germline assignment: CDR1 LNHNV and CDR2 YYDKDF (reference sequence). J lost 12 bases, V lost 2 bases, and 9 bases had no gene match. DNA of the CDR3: TGTGCCACCAGCAGATCGCAGGGGGCGGTAGGCCAGCATTTT. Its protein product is CATSRSQGAVGQHF.

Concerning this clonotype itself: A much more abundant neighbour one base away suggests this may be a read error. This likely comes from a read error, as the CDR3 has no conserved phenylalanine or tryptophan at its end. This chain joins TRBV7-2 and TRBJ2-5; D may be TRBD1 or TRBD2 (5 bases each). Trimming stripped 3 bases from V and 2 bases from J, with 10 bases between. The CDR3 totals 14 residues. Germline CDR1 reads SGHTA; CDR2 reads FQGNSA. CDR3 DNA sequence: TGTGCCAGCAGCTTGGGGGTTGGGCAAGAGACCCAGTACGTC. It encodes CASSLGVGQETQYV.

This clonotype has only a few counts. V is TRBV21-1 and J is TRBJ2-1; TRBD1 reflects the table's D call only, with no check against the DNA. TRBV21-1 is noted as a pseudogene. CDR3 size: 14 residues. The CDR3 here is CASSSRDANNEQFF. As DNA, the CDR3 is TGTGCCAGCAGCTCCCGGGACGCTAACAATGAGCAGTTCTTC.

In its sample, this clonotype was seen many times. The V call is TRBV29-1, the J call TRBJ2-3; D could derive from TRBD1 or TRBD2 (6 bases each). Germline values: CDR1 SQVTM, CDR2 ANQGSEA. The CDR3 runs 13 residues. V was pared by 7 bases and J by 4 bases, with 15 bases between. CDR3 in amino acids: CSAEGGMADTQYF. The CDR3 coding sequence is TGCAGCGCCGAGGGGGGTATGGCAGATACGCAGTATTTT.

The CDR3, as DNA: TGCGCCAGCAGCCAAGCCCCCGGGGGGGCCTACAATGAGCAGTTCTTC. This translates into CASSQAPGGAYNEQFF. The chain carries TRBV4-1 and TRBJ2-1, with TRBD2 identical over 8 bases. J was trimmed by 2 bases and V by 1 base; bases with no gene match: 4. Germline-derived CDR1 and CDR2 are MGHRA and YSYEKL. This CDR3 spans 16 amino acids.

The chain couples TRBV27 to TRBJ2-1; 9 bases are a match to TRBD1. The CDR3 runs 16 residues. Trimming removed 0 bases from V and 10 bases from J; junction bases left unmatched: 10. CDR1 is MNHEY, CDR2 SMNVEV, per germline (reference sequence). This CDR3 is CASSLSGQGPLGEQFF. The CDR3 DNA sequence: TGTGCCAGCAGTTTATCGGGACAGGGTCCTCTGGGGGAGCAGTTCTTC.

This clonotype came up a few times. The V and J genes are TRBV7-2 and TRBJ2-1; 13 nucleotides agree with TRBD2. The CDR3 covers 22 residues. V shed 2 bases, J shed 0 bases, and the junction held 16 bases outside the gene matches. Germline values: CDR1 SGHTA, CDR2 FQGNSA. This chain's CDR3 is CASSLPATRTSGGMSSYNEQFF. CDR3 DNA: TGTGCCAGCAGCTTACCCGCGACCCGGACTAGCGGGGGCATGAGCTCCTACAATGAGCAGTTCTTC.